The sequence of this TCR beta chain was determined in a study of T cells in Graves' hyperthyroidism and ophthalmopathy. This clonotype showed up many times. Its matching antigen is unknown. The TCR beta CDR3 regions underwent amplification using RNA transcripts as the source. The HTBI primer set drove a first-round RT-PCR of the TCR CDR3. TCRdb reanalysed the multiplex PCR reads using MiXCR and keeps one entry per CDR3 protein. The table records under 650,000 distinct CDR3 sequences, about a sixth of them present only once. Study outcomes and limitations: Ophthalmopathy, as predicted by the model, came a median approximately 6.5 months after the prediction.

Hyperthyroidism had been newly diagnosed in patients aged 18 to 65, and its duration was under 2 months. Germline values: CDR1 SNHLY, CDR2 FYNNEI. V lost 5 bases and J 4 bases, leaving 6 bases between the germline ends. The CDR3 runs 12 residues. The V and J genes are TRBV2 and TRBJ1-3; D is undetermined. The sequence was obtained from a woman in her 30s with Graves' hyperthyroidism. Sequenced sample: blood. This CDR3 reads CASSRVGNTIYF. In DNA form, the CDR3 reads TGTGCCAGCAGTCGGGTAGGAAACACCATATATTTT.